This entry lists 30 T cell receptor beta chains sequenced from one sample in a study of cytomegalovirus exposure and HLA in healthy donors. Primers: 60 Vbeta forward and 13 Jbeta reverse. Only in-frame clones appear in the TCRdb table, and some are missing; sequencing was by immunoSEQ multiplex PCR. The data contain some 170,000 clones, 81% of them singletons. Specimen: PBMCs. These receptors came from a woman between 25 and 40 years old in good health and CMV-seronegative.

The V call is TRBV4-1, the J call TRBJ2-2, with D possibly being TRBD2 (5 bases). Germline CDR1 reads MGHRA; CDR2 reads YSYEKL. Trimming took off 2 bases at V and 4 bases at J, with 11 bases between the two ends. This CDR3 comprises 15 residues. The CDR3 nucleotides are TGCGCCAGCAGCCAACTAGCCGGAGCCACCGGGGAGCTGTTTTTT. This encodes CASSQLAGATGELFF.

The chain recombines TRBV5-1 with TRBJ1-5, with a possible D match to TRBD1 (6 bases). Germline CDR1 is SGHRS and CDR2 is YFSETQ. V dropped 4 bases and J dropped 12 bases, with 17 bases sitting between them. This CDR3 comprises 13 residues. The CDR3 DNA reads TGCGCCAGCAGCCCGACAACAGGGCTGAGCCAGCATTTT. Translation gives CASSPTTGLSQHF.

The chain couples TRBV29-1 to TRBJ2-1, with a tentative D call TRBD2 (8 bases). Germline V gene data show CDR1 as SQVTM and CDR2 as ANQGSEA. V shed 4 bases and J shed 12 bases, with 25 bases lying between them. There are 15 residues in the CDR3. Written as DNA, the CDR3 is TGCAGCGTTGTTGGGGGGGACAGTGCCAGCGGGAGGCAGTTCTTC. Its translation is CSVVGGDSASGRQFF.

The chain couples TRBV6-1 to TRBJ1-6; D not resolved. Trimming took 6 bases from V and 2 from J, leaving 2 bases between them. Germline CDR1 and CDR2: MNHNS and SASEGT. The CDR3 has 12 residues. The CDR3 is CASSTYNSPLHF. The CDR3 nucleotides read TGTGCCAGCAGCACCTATAATTCACCCCTCCACTTT.

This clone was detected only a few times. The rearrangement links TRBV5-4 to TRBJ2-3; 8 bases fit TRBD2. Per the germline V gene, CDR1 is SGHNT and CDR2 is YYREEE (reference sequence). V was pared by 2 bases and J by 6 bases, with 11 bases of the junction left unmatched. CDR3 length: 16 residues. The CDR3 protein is CASSFESRGASDTQYF. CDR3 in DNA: TGTGCCAGCAGCTTTGAGTCGCGGGGGGCATCGGATACGCAGTATTTT.

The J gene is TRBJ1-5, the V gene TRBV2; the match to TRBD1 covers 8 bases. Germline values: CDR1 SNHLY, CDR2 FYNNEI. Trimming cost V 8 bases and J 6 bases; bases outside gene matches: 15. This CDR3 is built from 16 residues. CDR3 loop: CASGAGGAWGSQPQHF. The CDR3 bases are TGTGCCAGCGGGGCAGGGGGCGCTTGGGGAAGTCAGCCCCAGCATTTT.

The CDR3 nucleotides read TGTGCCAGCGACCCCGGGACTAGCGTCTCAGATACGCAGTATTTT. The encoded protein is CASDPGTSVSDTQYF. The rearrangement uses TRBV6-1 and TRBJ2-3; TRBD2 aligns across 10 bases. Per germline, CDR1 MNHNS and CDR2 SASEGT. This CDR3 is 15 amino acids long. V lost 8 bases, J lost 4 bases, and 9 bases stayed unmatched.

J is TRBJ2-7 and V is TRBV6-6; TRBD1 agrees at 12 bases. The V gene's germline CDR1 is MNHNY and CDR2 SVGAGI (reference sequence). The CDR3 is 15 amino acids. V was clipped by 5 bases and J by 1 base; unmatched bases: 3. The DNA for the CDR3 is TGTGCCAGCAGTAAGGGACAGGGGGCTTCCTACGAGCAGTACTTC. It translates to CASSKGQGASYEQYF.

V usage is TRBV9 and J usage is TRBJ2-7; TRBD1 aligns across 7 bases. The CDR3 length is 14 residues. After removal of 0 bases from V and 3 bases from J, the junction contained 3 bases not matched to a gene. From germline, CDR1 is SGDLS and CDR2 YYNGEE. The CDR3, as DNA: TGTGCCAGCAGCGTAGGACAGGGTTACTACGAGCAGTACTTC. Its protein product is CASSVGQGYYEQYF. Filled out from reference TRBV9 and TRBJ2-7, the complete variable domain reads DSGVTQTPKHLITATGQRVTLRCSPRSGDLSVYWYQQSLDQGLQFLIQYYNGEERAKGNILERFSAQQFPDLHSELNLSSLELGDSALYFCASSVGQGYYEQYFGPGTRLTVT.

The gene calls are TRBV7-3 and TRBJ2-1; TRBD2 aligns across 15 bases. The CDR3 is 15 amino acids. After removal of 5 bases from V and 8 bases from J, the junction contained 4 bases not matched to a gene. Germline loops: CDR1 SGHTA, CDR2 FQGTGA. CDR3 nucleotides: TGTGCCAGCAGCCGGACTAGCGGGAGGGCCGATGAGCAGTTCTTC. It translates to CASSRTSGRADEQFF.

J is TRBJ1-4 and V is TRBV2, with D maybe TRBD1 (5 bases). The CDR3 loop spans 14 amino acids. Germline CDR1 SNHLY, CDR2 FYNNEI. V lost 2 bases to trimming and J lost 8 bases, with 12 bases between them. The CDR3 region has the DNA TGTGCCAGCAGTGAATGGGGGGGAGGGGAAAAACTGTTTTTT. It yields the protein CASSEWGGGEKLFF.

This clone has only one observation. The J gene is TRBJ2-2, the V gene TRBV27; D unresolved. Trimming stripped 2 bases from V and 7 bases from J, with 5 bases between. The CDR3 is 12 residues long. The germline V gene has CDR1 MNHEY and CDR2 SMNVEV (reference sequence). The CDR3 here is CASSLLSGELFF. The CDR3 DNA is TGTGCCAGCAGTTTACTTAGCGGGGAGCTGTTTTTT.

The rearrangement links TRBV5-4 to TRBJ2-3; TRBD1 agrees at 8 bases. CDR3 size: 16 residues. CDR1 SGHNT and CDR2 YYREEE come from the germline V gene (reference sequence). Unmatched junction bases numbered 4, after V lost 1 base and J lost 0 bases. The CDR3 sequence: CASSLNRGSSTDTQYF. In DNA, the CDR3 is TGTGCCAGCAGCTTGAACAGGGGGTCTAGCACAGATACGCAGTATTTT.

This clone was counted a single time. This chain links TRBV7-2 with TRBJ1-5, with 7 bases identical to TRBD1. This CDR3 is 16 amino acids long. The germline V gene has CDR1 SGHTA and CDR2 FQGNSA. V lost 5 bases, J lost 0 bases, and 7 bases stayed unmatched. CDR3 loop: CASSPVGTDSNQPQHF. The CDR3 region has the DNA TGTGCCAGCAGCCCCGTCGGGACAGATAGCAATCAGCCCCAGCATTTT.

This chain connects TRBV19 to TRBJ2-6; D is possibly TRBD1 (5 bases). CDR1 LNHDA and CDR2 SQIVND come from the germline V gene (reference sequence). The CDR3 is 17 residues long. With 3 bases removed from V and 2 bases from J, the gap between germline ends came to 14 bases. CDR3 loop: CASSIGQGEAGANVLTF. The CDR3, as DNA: TGTGCCAGTAGTATCGGGCAGGGCGAAGCTGGGGCCAACGTCCTGACTTTC.

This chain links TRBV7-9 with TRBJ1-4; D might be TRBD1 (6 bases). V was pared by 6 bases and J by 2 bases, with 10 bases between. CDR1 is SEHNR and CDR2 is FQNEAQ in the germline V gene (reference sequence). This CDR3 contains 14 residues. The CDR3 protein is CASSLTGTNEKLFF. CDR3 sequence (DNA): TGTGCCAGCAGTCTGACAGGCACTAATGAAAAACTGTTTTTT.

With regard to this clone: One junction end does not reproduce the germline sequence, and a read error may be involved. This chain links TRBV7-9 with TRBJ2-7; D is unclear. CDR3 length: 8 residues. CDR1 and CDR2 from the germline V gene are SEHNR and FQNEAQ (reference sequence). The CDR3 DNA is TGTGCCAGCAGCTTAACGGACTTC. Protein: CASSLTDF.

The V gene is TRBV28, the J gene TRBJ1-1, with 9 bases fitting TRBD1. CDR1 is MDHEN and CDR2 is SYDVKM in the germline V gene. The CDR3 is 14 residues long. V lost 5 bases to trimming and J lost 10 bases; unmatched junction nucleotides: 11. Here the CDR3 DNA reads TGTGCCAGCAGTCCGGGACAGGGTGCGTTGGTAGCTTTCTTT. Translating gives CASSPGQGALVAFF.

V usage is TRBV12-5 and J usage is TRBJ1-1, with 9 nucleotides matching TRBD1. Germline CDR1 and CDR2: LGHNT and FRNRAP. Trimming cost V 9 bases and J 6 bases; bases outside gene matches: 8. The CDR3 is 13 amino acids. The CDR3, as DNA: TGTGCTAGCTTGGGGTGGACAGGGGCTGAAGCTTTCTTT. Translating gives CASLGWTGAEAFF.

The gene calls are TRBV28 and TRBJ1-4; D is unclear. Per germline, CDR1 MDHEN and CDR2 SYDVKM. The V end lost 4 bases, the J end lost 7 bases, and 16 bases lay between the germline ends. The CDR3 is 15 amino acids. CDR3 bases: TGTGCCAGCAGTTCTCCGCGGGATCTAACTGAAAAACTGTTTTTT. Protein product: CASSSPRDLTEKLFF. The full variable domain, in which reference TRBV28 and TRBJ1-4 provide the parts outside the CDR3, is DVKVTQSSRYLVKRTGEKVFLECVQDMDHENMFWYRQDPGLGLRLIYFSYDVKMKEKGDIPEGYSVSREKKERFSLILESASTNQTSMYLCASSSPRDLTEKLFFGSGTQLSVL.

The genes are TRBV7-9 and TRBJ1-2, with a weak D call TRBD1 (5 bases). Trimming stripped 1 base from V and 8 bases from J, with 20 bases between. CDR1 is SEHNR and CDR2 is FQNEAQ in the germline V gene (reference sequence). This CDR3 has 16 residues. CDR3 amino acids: CASSLVRRRGGLGYTF. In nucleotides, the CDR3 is TGTGCCAGCAGCTTAGTGAGGCGGAGGGGAGGATTGGGCTACACCTTC.

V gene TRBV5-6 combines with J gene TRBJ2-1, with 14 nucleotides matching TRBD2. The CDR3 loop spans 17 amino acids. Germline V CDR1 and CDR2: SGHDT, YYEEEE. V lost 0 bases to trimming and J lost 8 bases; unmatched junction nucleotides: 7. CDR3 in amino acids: CASSLVGTSGSWDEQFF. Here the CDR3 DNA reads TGTGCCAGCAGCTTGGTAGGGACTAGCGGGAGTTGGGATGAGCAGTTCTTC.

The CDR3 protein is CASSQTGTGGTEAFF. As DNA, the CDR3 is TGCGCCAGCAGCCAGACCGGGACAGGGGGCACTGAAGCTTTCTTT. The V gene is TRBV4-1, the J gene TRBJ1-1; the match to TRBD1 covers 11 bases. CDR3 length equals 15 residues. Germline V gives CDR1 MGHRA, CDR2 YSYEKL. Trimming cost V 3 bases and J 4 bases; bases outside gene matches: 4.

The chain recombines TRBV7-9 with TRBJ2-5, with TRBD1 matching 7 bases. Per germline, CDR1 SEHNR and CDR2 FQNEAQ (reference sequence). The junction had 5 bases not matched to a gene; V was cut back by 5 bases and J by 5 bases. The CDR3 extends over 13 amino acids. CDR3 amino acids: CASSVTGSETQYF. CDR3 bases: TGTGCCAGCAGCGTGACAGGGAGCGAGACCCAGTACTTC.

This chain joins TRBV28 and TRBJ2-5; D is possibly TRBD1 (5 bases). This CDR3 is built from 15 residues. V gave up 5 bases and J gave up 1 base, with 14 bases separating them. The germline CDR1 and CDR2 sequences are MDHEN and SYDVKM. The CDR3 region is CASSPYDSFQETQYF. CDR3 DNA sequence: TGTGCCAGCAGTCCCTACGACAGCTTCCAAGAGACCCAGTACTTC.

The DNA of the CDR3 is TGTGCCACTCGACAGGGCAATCAGCCCCAGCATTTT. Translated, it gives CATRQGNQPQHF. This rearrangement joins TRBV28 to TRBJ1-5; perhaps TRBD1 as D (6 bases). Germline V lookup: CDR1 MDHEN, CDR2 SYDVKM. Trimming removed 10 bases from V and 2 bases from J, with 9 bases in between. The CDR3 extends over 12 amino acids. The variable domain in full, with the rest retrieved from reference TRBV28 and TRBJ1-5, is DVKVTQSSRYLVKRTGEKVFLECVQDMDHENMFWYRQDPGLGLRLIYFSYDVKMKEKGDIPEGYSVSREKKERFSLILESASTNQTSMYLCATRQGNQPQHFGDGTRLSIL.

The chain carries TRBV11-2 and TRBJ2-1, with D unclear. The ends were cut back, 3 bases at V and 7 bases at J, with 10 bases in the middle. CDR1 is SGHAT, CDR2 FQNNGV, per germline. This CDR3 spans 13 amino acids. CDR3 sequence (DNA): TGTGCCAGCAGCTTTAACTTACTAAATGAGCAGTTCTTC. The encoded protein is CASSFNLLNEQFF.

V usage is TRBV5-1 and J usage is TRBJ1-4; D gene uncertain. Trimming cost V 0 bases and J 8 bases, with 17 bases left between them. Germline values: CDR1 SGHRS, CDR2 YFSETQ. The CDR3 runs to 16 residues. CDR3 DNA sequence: TGCGCCAGCAGCTTGGATGGTGGGCCGGCTGGGGAAAAACTGTTTTTT. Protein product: CASSLDGGPAGEKLFF.

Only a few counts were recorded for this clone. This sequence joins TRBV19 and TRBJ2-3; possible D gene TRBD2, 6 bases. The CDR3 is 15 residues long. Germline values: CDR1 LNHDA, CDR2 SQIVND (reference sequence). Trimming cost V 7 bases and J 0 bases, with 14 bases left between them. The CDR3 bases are TGTGCCAGTACCCTTAGCGGACCCAGCACAGATACGCAGTATTTT. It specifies CASTLSGPSTDTQYF.

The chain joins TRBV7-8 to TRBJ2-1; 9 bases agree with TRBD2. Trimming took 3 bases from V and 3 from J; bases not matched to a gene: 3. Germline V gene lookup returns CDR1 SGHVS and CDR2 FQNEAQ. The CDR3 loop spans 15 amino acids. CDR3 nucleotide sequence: TGTGCCAGCAGCTTCTATAGCGGGGGCTACAATGAGCAGTTCTTC. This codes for CASSFYSGGYNEQFF.